The sequence of this T cell receptor (beta chain) was determined in a study of shared clonotypes between healthy human individuals. Some clones are missing from TCRdb's copy, which holds only in-frame ones; the method was immunoSEQ multiplex PCR. Among some 650,000 clones, roughly 97% were seen once, and the ten largest hold around 0.058%. The CDR3 is 13 residues long. V lost 2 bases, J lost 6 bases, and 10 bases lay in between. Germline V gene sequence: CDR1 MDHEN, CDR2 SYDVKM. This receptor was obtained from a woman under 40 in good health. Sample: naive CD4+ T cells sorted from blood. Subset in this sample: CD45RA+ positively selected. This chain connects TRBV28 to TRBJ1-2; no reliable D call. The chain's CDR3 is CASSLIVENGYTF. For the CDR3, the DNA is TGTGCCAGCAGTTTAATAGTGGAAAATGGCTACACCTTC.